Listed below are T cell receptor beta chains from one sample, sequenced in a study of shared clonotypes between healthy human individuals. Profiling relied on immunoSEQ multiplex PCR, and the TCRdb table lists in-frame clones only, not all of them. The sample has 1.5 million to 2.5 million clones, about 95% seen once. Sequencing input: naive CD8+ T cells sorted from blood. These receptors were obtained from a man younger than 35 in good health. CDR3s include the opening cysteine and the closing phenylalanine or tryptophan. The D gene is left open where the match is weak. Not all rows give a size; the values are once, few, many and, for expanded clones, a class.

j_call v_call clone_size d_call cdr3_nt cdr3_aa
TRBJ2-2 TRBV2 NA NA TGTGCCAGCAGTGAAGGGCCTAGCCGGGGCACCGGGGAGCTGTTTTTT CASSEGPSRGTGELFF
TRBJ2-7 TRBV5-1 NA NA TGCGCCAGCAGCTTTGGACTCGCCTACGAGCAGTACTTC CASSFGLAYEQYF
TRBJ1-2 TRBV19 NA NA TGTGCCAGTAGTATAGGCGGCAATGGCTACACCTTC CASSIGGNGYTF
TRBJ2-7 TRBV28 NA NA TGTGCCAGCAGTTTAAGAATAATAACCGAGGGGGGGCTAGGACCCATCCACGAGCAGTACTTC CASSLRIITEGGLGPIHEQYF
TRBJ2-7 TRBV4-1 once TRBD2 TGCGCCAGCAGCCAGCTAGCGGACACCTACGAGCAGTACTTC CASSQLADTYEQYF
TRBJ2-7 TRBV6-5 NA TRBD1 TGTGCCAGCAGTTGGGGGACAGATAACTACGAGCAGTACTTC CASSWGTDNYEQYF
TRBJ2-3 TRBV13 NA NA TGTGCCAGCAGAAAGTGGAATTGGGGGGACGGGAGAAACACAGATACGCAGTATTTT CASRKWNWGDGRNTDTQYF
TRBJ1-1 TRBV5-6 NA NA TGTGCCAGCAGCGTGGGGGCGGACAACTCCTATGAAAGAGAAGCTTTCTTT CASSVGADNSYEREAFF
TRBJ2-1 TRBV6-6 once NA TGTGCCAGCAGCTGGCGCTCCTACAATGAGCAGTTCTTC CASSWRSYNEQFF
TRBJ2-7 TRBV30 once NA TGTGCCTGGAGTGCCGGAGGCGACTACGAGCAGTACTTC CAWSAGGDYEQYF
TRBJ2-3 TRBV30 NA TRBD1 TGTGCCTGGAGTTCTCTCCGGGACAGACCCACAGATACGCAGTATTTT CAWSSLRDRPTDTQYF
TRBJ2-3 TRBV2 NA NA TGTGCCATCGAGTCGGACAGAAGCACAGATACGCAGTATTTT CAIESDRSTDTQYF
TRBJ2-7 TRBV5-1 NA NA TGCGCCAGCAACCTTCGGATAGGGGCAGGGGAGCAGTACTTC CASNLRIGAGEQYF
TRBJ1-6 TRBV19 few NA TGTGCCAGTAGTATGGGGGGGCTAGCGCCCCTCCACTTT CASSMGGLAPLHF
TRBJ2-3 TRBV7-9 NA NA TGTGCCAGCAGCTGGGCGGGACGGCTGTTGGCAGATACGCAGTATTTT CASSWAGRLLADTQYF
TRBJ1-1 TRBV27 NA NA TGTGCCAGCAGTTTATGGGGACCTGAAGCTTTCTTT CASSLWGPEAFF
TRBJ2-7 TRBV7-2 NA NA TGTGCCAGCAGCTTAGGAGATGCGTCATCCTACGAGCAGTACTTC CASSLGDASSYEQYF
TRBJ2-2 TRBV4-1 NA TRBD1 TGCGCCAGCAGCCAAGAGGGAACAGGGGCGAACACCGGGGAGCTGTTTTTT CASSQEGTGANTGELFF
TRBJ2-5 TRBV30 NA NA TGTGCCTGGACTGGAGACGACCGAGAGACCCAGTACTTC CAWTGDDRETQYF
TRBJ2-3 TRBV7-9 NA TRBD1 TGTGCCAGCAGCTTAGCAGGGACAGGTGGCACAGATACGCAGTATTTT CASSLAGTGGTDTQYF
TRBJ2-1 TRBV18 NA NA TGTGCCAGCTCACGGTCTGTGCCTGAGCAGTTCTTC CASSRSVPEQFF
TRBJ2-3 TRBV7-8 NA NA TGTGCCAGCAGCTTAGTGAGGGGAGACAGAGATACGCAGTATTTT CASSLVRGDRDTQYF
TRBJ1-6 TRBV28 NA NA TGTGCCAGCAGTTCGCAAACAGGGTGGGCACCCCTCCACTTT CASSSQTGWAPLHF
TRBJ2-3 TRBV6-5 NA NA TGTGCCAGCAGTTACCCCCCAGATACGCAGTATTTT CASSYPPDTQYF
TRBJ2-3 TRBV7-8 once NA TGTGCCAGCAGCTTAGTAGGGGGGCTGGTCACAGATACGCAGTATTTT CASSLVGGLVTDTQYF
TRBJ2-7 TRBV28 NA NA TGTGCCAGCAGCCCCAGCCCGGGGACGTTTGAGCAGTACTTC CASSPSPGTFEQYF
TRBJ2-7 TRBV6-4 NA NA TGTGCCAGCAGTGACTCGGTGGTTCGGGGTATTCACGAGCAGTACTTC CASSDSVVRGIHEQYF
TRBJ1-4 TRBV6-5 NA NA TGTGCCAGCAGTTACACTTTTTCAGACGAAAAACTGTTTTTT CASSYTFSDEKLFF
TRBJ1-6 TRBV6-5 NA TRBD1 TGTGCCAGCAGTTACCATGCAGGGGGTGATAATTCACCCCTCCACTTT CASSYHAGGDNSPLHF
TRBJ1-5 TRBV19 NA TRBD1 TGTGCCAGTAATCAGGACAGGGAGGGCGATCAGCCCCAGCATTTT CASNQDREGDQPQHF
TRBJ2-7 TRBV7-9 NA NA TGTGCCTCCAACGGGGGTTCCTACGAGCAGTACTTC CASNGGSYEQYF
TRBJ1-5 TRBV5-4 NA NA TGTGCCAGCAGCTGGTTACAGACTAATCAGCCCCAGCATTTT CASSWLQTNQPQHF
TRBJ1-2 TRBV6-5 NA TRBD1 TGTGCCAGCAGTTACAAGACAGGGCTGGGTAACTATGGCTACACCTTC CASSYKTGLGNYGYTF
TRBJ2-1 TRBV4-1 NA NA TGCGCCAGCAGCCAAGAACAGGTTTATGACAATGAGCAGTTCTTC CASSQEQVYDNEQFF
TRBJ1-1 TRBV29-1 NA NA TGCAGCCATGCATGGGGAACTGAAGCTTTCTTT CSHAWGTEAFF
TRBJ2-7 TRBV7-9 once TRBD2 TGTGCCAGCAGCTCACCACCCCAAGCGGGGGATTTCTACGAGCAGTACTTC CASSSPPQAGDFYEQYF
TRBJ2-5 TRBV11-2 NA NA TGTGCCAGCAGCTTTGGGTTATCGGCTAGCGCCGTACAAGAGACCCAGTACTTC CASSFGLSASAVQETQYF
TRBJ2-7 TRBV5-5 NA TRBD1 TGTGCCAGCAGCCCGGGACAGGGTAATTACGAGCAGTACTTC CASSPGQGNYEQYF
TRBJ2-7 TRBV11-2 NA NA TGTGCCAGCAGCTTAGTGAGCGGAGCAGCTTACGAGCAGTACTTC CASSLVSGAAYEQYF
TRBJ1-3 TRBV19 NA TRBD1 TGTGCCAGTAGAAGGGACAGGGAGGGCTCTGGAAACACCATATATTTT CASRRDREGSGNTIYF
TRBJ1-1 TRBV5-4 NA NA TGTGCCAGCAGCTTGATGGGACTCATGAACACTGAAGCTTTCTTT CASSLMGLMNTEAFF
TRBJ2-7 TRBV7-2 NA NA TGTGCCAGCAGCCCCGGGACTCAGTCCTCCTACGAGCAGTACTTC CASSPGTQSSYEQYF
TRBJ2-5 TRBV7-9 NA NA TGTGCCAGCAGCTTCATAGGGCAGGGGATTGTTCAAGAGACCCAGTACTTC CASSFIGQGIVQETQYF
TRBJ2-7 TRBV19 NA NA TGTGCCAGTAGTATAAGTACACGTTACGAGCAGTACTTC CASSISTRYEQYF
TRBJ2-7 TRBV11-3 NA NA TGTGCCAGCAGCTTAGGTACAAGCTACGAGCAGTACTTC CASSLGTSYEQYF
TRBJ2-2 TRBV5-8 NA NA TGTGCCAGCAGCTTCCAGAGCGGCTGGACCGGGGAGCTGTTTTTT CASSFQSGWTGELFF
TRBJ1-1 TRBV19 NA NA TGTGCCAGTAGGGCCGTGATGAACACTGAAGCTTTCTTT CASRAVMNTEAFF
TRBJ2-1 TRBV18 NA TRBD2 TGTGCCAGCTCACCCGGGACTAGCGGGGACTACAATGAGCAGTTCTTC CASSPGTSGDYNEQFF
TRBJ2-1 TRBV30 NA TRBD2 TGTGCCTGGAGTGTACTAGCGGGGGCACAGAGCTCCTACAATGAGCAGTTCTTC CAWSVLAGAQSSYNEQFF
TRBJ1-3 TRBV9 NA NA TGTGCCAGCAGCCGGGGAGGATTTGAAGGAAACACCATATATTTT CASSRGGFEGNTIYF
TRBJ2-2 TRBV30 NA NA TGTGCCTGGAGAAGGGGGACGGATAACACCGGGGAGCTGTTTTTT CAWRRGTDNTGELFF
TRBJ1-4 TRBV4-3 NA NA TGCGCCAGCAGCCAAGAAAGGGTGGCGGGGATTGAAAAACTGTTTTTT CASSQERVAGIEKLFF
TRBJ2-7 TRBV27 NA NA TGTGCCAGCAGTTTGGTCTACTCGCTCTCTCGCAGCTACGAGCAGTACTTC CASSLVYSLSRSYEQYF
TRBJ2-7 TRBV29-1 NA NA TGCAGCGTTGAAGACGGGGACTCCTACGAGCAGTACTTC CSVEDGDSYEQYF